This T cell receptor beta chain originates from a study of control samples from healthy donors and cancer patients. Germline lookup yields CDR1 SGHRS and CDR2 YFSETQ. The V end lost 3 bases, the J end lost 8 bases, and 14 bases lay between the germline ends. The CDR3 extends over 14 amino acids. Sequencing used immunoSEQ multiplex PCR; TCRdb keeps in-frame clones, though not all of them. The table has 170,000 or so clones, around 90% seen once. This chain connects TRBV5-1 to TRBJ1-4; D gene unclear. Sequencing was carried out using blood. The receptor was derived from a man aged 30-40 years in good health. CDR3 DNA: TGCGCCAGCAGCTCCTCGATGGGAGTGGAAAAACTGTTTTTT. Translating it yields CASSSSMGVEKLFF. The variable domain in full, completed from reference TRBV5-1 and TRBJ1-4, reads KAGVTQTPRYLIKTRGQQVTLSCSPISGHRSVSWYQQTPGQGLQFLFEYFSETQRNKGNFPGRFSGRQFSNSRSEMNVSTLELGDSALYLCASSSSMGVEKLFFGSGTQLSVL.